Listed below are T cell receptor beta chains from one sample, sequenced in a study of blood T cell repertoires in COVID-19. Method: immunoSEQ multiplex PCR; TCRdb's copy keeps in-frame clones and lacks some. The sample yields about 45,000 clones, approximately 80% seen once. Sequences were obtained from peripheral blood. The receptors derive from a man aged 65 to 79 with acute or convalescent COVID-19. CDR3s include the opening cysteine and the closing phenylalanine or tryptophan. The D gene is left open where the match is weak. Clone size, where shown, is once, few, many, or a class for clones that have expanded.

cdr3_nt | cdr3_aa | j_call | d_call | clone_size | v_call
TGTGCCAGCAGCTTAGCCGGGACAGGGGTCGAAAAACTGTTTTTT | CASSLAGTGVEKLFF | TRBJ1-4 | TRBD1 | NA | TRBV7-2
TGTGCCAGTAGTATAAGCTCTGGGCCAGAGCAGTACTTC | CASSISSGPEQYF | TRBJ2-7 | NA | NA | TRBV19
TGCGCCAGCAGCCCTATGGGACTAGCGGTGACCGGGGAGCTGTTTTTT | CASSPMGLAVTGELFF | TRBJ2-2 | TRBD2 | NA | TRBV4-1
TGTGCCAGCAGCTTATCCGGGAACACTGAAGCTTTCTTT | CASSLSGNTEAFF | TRBJ1-1 | NA | NA | TRBV11-1
TGTGCCGCGAAGGCCGGGACAGGGGCGAGGGTTCGAGGTCACCATGGCTACACCTTC | CAAKAGTGARVRGHHGYTF | TRBJ1-2 | TRBD1 | NA | TRBV10-3
TGTGCCAGCAGCAAGGCCGGGGGACCAAACACCGGGGAGCTGTTTTTT | CASSKAGGPNTGELFF | TRBJ2-2 | NA | NA | TRBV4-2
TGCGCCAGCAGCCCGGACAGGATAGGGAATCAGCCCCAGCATTTT | CASSPDRIGNQPQHF | TRBJ1-5 | TRBD1 | once | TRBV4-3
TGTGCCAGCAGCCCAGGCCCGGGGGCTGAAGCTTTCTTT | CASSPGPGAEAFF | TRBJ1-1 | NA | few | TRBV6-5
TGTGCCAGCAGCTCGCAACCCACAGGAACCACAGATACGCAGTATTTT | CASSSQPTGTTDTQYF | TRBJ2-3 | NA | NA | TRBV11-2
TGTGCCAGCAGCAAAAACCCCCACAGGGGAAGGGGCGAAAAACTGTTTTTT | CASSKNPHRGRGEKLFF | TRBJ1-4 | NA | few | TRBV21-1
TGTGCCAGCAAGCGGGAGCGGGGGGATTCCTACGAGCAGTACTTC | CASKRERGDSYEQYF | TRBJ2-7 | TRBD2 | NA | TRBV2
TGTGCCAGCAGCTTAGGGACAGGGTGGGAGACCCAGTACTTC | CASSLGTGWETQYF | TRBJ2-5 | TRBD1 | once | TRBV7-8
TGTGCCAGCAGCGTGACAGTCGGCGTTAATGAAAAACTGTTTTTT | CASSVTVGVNEKLFF | TRBJ1-4 | NA | NA | TRBV7-2
TGTGCCAGCAGTCGGGGACAGCAGAACACTGAAGCTTTCTTT | CASSRGQQNTEAFF | TRBJ1-1 | TRBD1 | few | TRBV5-8
TGTGCCAGCAGTCTTGACGGGAGCTCCTATAATTCACCCCTCCACTTT | CASSLDGSSYNSPLHF | TRBJ1-6 | NA | NA | TRBV7-2